The 25 T cell receptor beta chains listed next were all sequenced from one sample in a study of T cells after posttransplantation cyclophosphamide. Profiling relied on immunoSEQ multiplex PCR, and the TCRdb table lists in-frame clones only, not all of them. The sample presents 40,000 to 60,000 clones, none singletons. Sequenced input: PBMCs. All receptors derive from a man aged 35-49 years in good health, CMV-negative, and a related stem cell transplant donor.

This clone was recorded at least ten times. J is TRBJ2-1 and V is TRBV13; 7 nucleotides align to TRBD2. Per the germline V gene, CDR1 is PRHDT and CDR2 is FYEKMQ (reference sequence). The J segment lost 9 bases and the V segment lost 2 bases, leaving 7 bases of the junction unmatched. The CDR3 extends over 14 amino acids. CDR3 coding DNA: TGTGCCAGCAGCTTATCGGGAGAGCGGGGTGAGCAGTTCTTC. It yields the protein CASSLSGERGEQFF.

Ten or more counts support this clone. The chain recombines TRBV7-2 with TRBJ1-3; 8 nucleotides align to TRBD1. This CDR3 is 15 amino acids long. In germline, CDR1 is SGHTA, CDR2 FQGNSA. V was clipped by 3 bases and J by 0 bases; unmatched bases: 1. For the CDR3, the DNA is TGTGCCAGCAGCTTGACAGGGGACTCTGGAAACACCATATATTTT. As protein: CASSLTGDSGNTIYF.

This clone has ten or more counts. The CDR3 spells CASNLRTGAHEQYF. For the CDR3, the DNA is TGTGCCAGCAATCTGAGGACAGGGGCCCACGAGCAGTACTTC. This chain joins TRBV6-6 and TRBJ2-7, with 9 bases lining up with TRBD1. The trim removed 7 bases at V and 5 bases at J, leaving 9 bases unmatched. The CDR3 has 14 amino acids. CDR1 is MNHNY and CDR2 is SVGAGI in the germline V gene (reference sequence).

The table lists this clone with many counts. This chain links TRBV6-5 with TRBJ2-3, with TRBD2 as a possible D gene (5 bases). V shed 6 bases and J shed 5 bases, with 15 bases lying between them. Germline CDR1 MNHEY, CDR2 SVGAGI. This CDR3 has 14 amino acids. The CDR3 here is CASSRDPRGDTQYF. DNA of the CDR3: TGTGCCAGCAGCCGCGATCCACGGGGAGATACGCAGTATTTT.

This clone has ten or more counts. The V call is TRBV7-7, the J call TRBJ1-5, with D uncertain. Between the trimmed V and J ends, which lost 5 bases and 4 bases, there was a span of 9 bases. The CDR3 extends over 13 amino acids. Germline V gene lookup returns CDR1 SSHAT and CDR2 FNYEAQ (reference sequence). The CDR3 sequence: CASSVGVNQPQHF. In DNA, the CDR3 is TGTGCCAGCAGCGTGGGAGTAAATCAGCCCCAGCATTTT.

This clone appeared a few times. A read error may be the cause here, since a much bigger clone is one base away. V and J are TRBV4-2 and TRBJ1-5; D not resolved. This CDR3 spans 14 amino acids. Trimming removed 0 bases at V and 1 base at J, with 4 bases between. Germline V gene sequence: CDR1 LGHNA, CDR2 YNFKEQ. The CDR3 region is CASSQEGSNQPQHF. In DNA form, the CDR3 reads TGTGCCAGCAGCCAAGAGGGCAGCAATCAGCCCCAGCATTTT.

This clone was detected many times. The rearrangement links TRBV19 to TRBJ2-3; no clear D gene. The length of the CDR3 is 14 residues. From germline, CDR1 is LNHDA and CDR2 SQIVND (reference sequence). V dropped 2 bases and J dropped 0 bases, with 6 bases sitting between them. CDR3: CASSILRSTDTQYF. The CDR3, as DNA: TGTGCCAGTAGTATACTCCGTAGCACAGATACGCAGTATTTT.

This clone was seen repeatedly, ten times or more. The CDR3 bases are TGCGCCAGCAGCAACTCCTATACCGGGACTCCTGAGCAGTTCTTC. Encoded protein: CASSNSYTGTPEQFF. The chain couples TRBV5-1 to TRBJ2-1, with a possible D match to TRBD2 (6 bases). The CDR3 is made up of 15 amino acids. The V end was cut by 4 bases, the J end by 9 bases, with 20 bases between. Germline-derived CDR1 and CDR2 are SGHRS and YFSETQ.

This clone has a count of ten or more. The V and J genes are TRBV7-9 and TRBJ2-4; 10 nucleotides agree with TRBD1. J gave up 0 bases and V 5 bases, and 4 bases lay outside the gene matches. This CDR3 region has 16 residues. Germline CDR1 SEHNR, CDR2 FQNEAQ (reference sequence). The CDR3 spells CASSPGTGEAKNIQYF. The DNA of the CDR3 is TGTGCCAGCAGCCCCGGGACAGGGGAAGCCAAAAACATTCAGTACTTC.

This clone was seen ten or more times. The J gene is TRBJ1-1, the V gene TRBV2; the D is unclear. Germline-derived CDR1 and CDR2 are SNHLY and FYNNEI. V lost 5 bases and J lost 8, with 12 bases in between. The CDR3 is 12 residues long. CDR3 DNA sequence: TGTGCCAGCAGTTCCCCCGACAAGGAAGCTTTCTTT. This translates into CASSSPDKEAFF.

This clone has a count of ten or more. The gene calls are TRBV7-6 and TRBJ2-5; D gene unclear. The length of the CDR3 is 11 residues. CDR1 is SGHVS, CDR2 FNYEAQ, per germline. V lost 5 bases and J 13 bases, leaving 14 bases between the germline ends. CDR3 in DNA: TGTGCCAGCAGCCATTCCCAGAGGCTGTACTTC. It specifies CASSHSQRLYF.

This clone appeared many times. The rearrangement joins TRBV29-1 to TRBJ1-1; D is unresolved. The V end lost 7 bases, the J end lost 3 bases, and 12 bases lay between the germline ends. The V gene's germline CDR1 is SQVTM and CDR2 ANQGSEA. The length of the CDR3 is 12 residues. The CDR3 DNA reads as TGCAGCGCCCACGGGGAGCACACTGAAGCTTTCTTT. Translating gives CSAHGEHTEAFF. Looking up the rest from reference TRBV29-1 and TRBJ1-1 gives the full variable domain: SAVISQKPSRDICQRGTSLTIQCQVDSQVTMMFWYRQQPGQSLTLIATANQGSEATYESGFVIDKFPISRPNLTFSTLTVSNMSPEDSSIYLCSAHGEHTEAFFGQGTRLTVV.

Many counts were recorded for this clone. The chain employs TRBV6-1 and TRBJ2-7; 12 bases align to TRBD2. The J segment lost 3 bases and the V segment lost 10 bases, leaving 4 bases of the junction unmatched. Germline assignment: CDR1 MNHNS and CDR2 SASEGT. This CDR3 comprises 13 residues. The DNA for the CDR3 is TGTGCCACTTCTAGCGGGAGGGTCTACGAGCAGTACTTC. Protein product: CATSSGRVYEQYF.

Only a few counts were recorded for this clone. V is TRBV13 and J is TRBJ2-5; the D is unclear. The J call may not be correct, given that the DNA end is closer to TRBJ2-7. The CDR3 extends over 13 amino acids. Germline CDR1 is PRHDT and CDR2 is FYEKMQ (reference sequence). The DNA for the CDR3 is TGTGCCAGCAGCTTAAACAGTCGAGTCGAGCAGTACTTC. Translation gives CASSLNSRVEQYF.

Ten or more counts support this clone. DNA for the CDR3: TGTGCCAGCAGCTTGGGCAGGGCTCTAAACACTGAAGCTTTCTTT. Translated, it gives CASSLGRALNTEAFF. V and J are TRBV5-6 and TRBJ1-1; TRBD1 is a possible D gene (5 bases). In germline, CDR1 is SGHDT, CDR2 YYEEEE. The ends were cut back, 0 bases at V and 2 bases at J, with 11 bases in the middle. There are 15 residues in the CDR3.

This clone was observed at least ten times. The chain combines TRBV5-1 with TRBJ2-2; 9 bases align to TRBD1. This CDR3 spans 16 amino acids. V was clipped by 5 bases and J by 2 bases; unmatched bases: 7. Germline values: CDR1 SGHRS, CDR2 YFSETQ. The CDR3 DNA reads TGCGCCAGCAGGGCCGGGACAGGGACAAACACCGGGGAGCTGTTTTTT. Translating gives CASRAGTGTNTGELFF.

The table lists this clone with a few counts. The J gene is TRBJ2-5, the V gene TRBV6-1; the match to TRBD1 covers 11 bases. Trimming took 11 bases from V and 5 from J; bases not matched to a gene: 7. The CDR3 sequence is 13 residues long. Germline CDR1 MNHNS, CDR2 SASEGT. Written as DNA, the CDR3 is TGTGCCTCTCGGACAGGGGGCTGGGAGACCCAGTACTTC. Translation: CASRTGGWETQYF.

This clone was recorded many times. The CDR3, as DNA: TGTGCCAGCACCTCCTTCGGTAGCAATCAGCCCCAGCATTTT. It codes for CASTSFGSNQPQHF. The chain is built from TRBV5-6 and TRBJ1-5; D is ambiguous. The CDR3 consists of 14 residues. V was shortened by 6 bases and J by 0 bases, with 10 bases between the two germline ends. Germline lookup yields CDR1 SGHDT and CDR2 YYEEEE.

This clone was recorded at least ten times. The V and J genes are TRBV29-1 and TRBJ2-7; 9 bases agree with TRBD2. V lost 0 bases to trimming and J lost 3 bases; unmatched junction nucleotides: 6. This CDR3 is 15 amino acids long. Germline lookup yields CDR1 SQVTM and CDR2 ANQGSEA. This chain's CDR3 is CSVEDPTSGNYEQYF. CDR3 coding DNA: TGCAGCGTTGAAGACCCGACTAGCGGTAACTACGAGCAGTACTTC.

This clone has at least ten counts. V is TRBV4-3 and J is TRBJ2-1; TRBD2 is a possible D gene (5 bases). The CDR3 runs 15 residues. The germline V and J ends were trimmed by 2 bases and 12 bases, with 20 bases remaining between them. Germline V gene lookup returns CDR1 LGHNA and CDR2 YSLEER. The CDR3 spells CASSQPARGPSRQFF. CDR3 sequence (DNA): TGCGCCAGCAGCCAACCCGCGAGAGGGCCAAGCAGGCAGTTCTTC.

This clone has at least ten counts. This chain links TRBV6-4 with TRBJ2-7; 8 bases are shared with TRBD2. CDR1 MRHNA and CDR2 SNTAGT come from the germline V gene. The V gene end was trimmed by 4 bases and the J gene end by 3 bases; junction bases not matched to a gene: 5. This CDR3 has 14 residues. The CDR3 is CASSVDSGNYEQYF. CDR3 nucleotide sequence: TGTGCCAGCAGTGTTGATAGCGGGAACTACGAGCAGTACTTC.

The sample holds many counts of this clone. The V and J genes are TRBV18 and TRBJ2-1; 12 bases line up with TRBD2. CDR3 length: 16 amino acids. Unmatched junction bases numbered 7, after V lost 2 bases and J lost 8 bases. Germline V lookup: CDR1 KGHSH, CDR2 LQKENI. CDR3 in amino acids: CASSPVLAGGLDEQFF. The CDR3 region has the DNA TGTGCCAGCTCACCAGTCCTAGCGGGAGGGTTAGATGAGCAGTTCTTC.

Ten or more counts support this clone. The chain employs TRBV7-3 and TRBJ2-2, with TRBD2 matching over 7 bases. The CDR3 has 19 residues. The junction had 16 bases not matched to a gene; V was cut back by 3 bases and J by 3 bases. From germline, CDR1 is SGHTA and CDR2 FQGTGA. The CDR3 DNA reads as TGTGCCAGCAGCTTTAACTATTACGTAGACAGCGGGGACACCGGGGAGCTGTTTTTT. It specifies CASSFNYYVDSGDTGELFF.

This clone was found many times. This sequence joins TRBV5-1 and TRBJ2-2; D unclear. This CDR3 is built from 12 residues. V lost 7 bases to trimming and J lost 2 bases, with 6 bases between them. Germline CDR1 reads SGHRS; CDR2 reads YFSETQ. CDR3: CASVANTGELFF. CDR3 in DNA: TGCGCCAGCGTGGCAAACACCGGGGAGCTGTTTTTT. Based on the CDR3 plus reference TRBV5-1 and TRBJ2-2, the full variable domain is KAGVTQTPRYLIKTRGQQVTLSCSPISGHRSVSWYQQTPGQGLQFLFEYFSETQRNKGNFPGRFSGRQFSNSRSEMNVSTLELGDSALYLCASVANTGELFFGEGSRLTVL.

This clone was detected many times. V gene TRBV18 combines with J gene TRBJ2-2; the D gene is possibly TRBD1 (7 bases). The CDR3 covers 16 residues. V gave up 3 bases and J gave up 4 bases, with 15 bases separating them. Germline CDR1 reads KGHSH; CDR2 reads LQKENI. This chain's CDR3 is CASSPPGGGFTGELFF. CDR3 nucleotides: TGTGCCAGCTCACCCCCTGGAGGGGGCTTCACCGGGGAGCTGTTTTTT.